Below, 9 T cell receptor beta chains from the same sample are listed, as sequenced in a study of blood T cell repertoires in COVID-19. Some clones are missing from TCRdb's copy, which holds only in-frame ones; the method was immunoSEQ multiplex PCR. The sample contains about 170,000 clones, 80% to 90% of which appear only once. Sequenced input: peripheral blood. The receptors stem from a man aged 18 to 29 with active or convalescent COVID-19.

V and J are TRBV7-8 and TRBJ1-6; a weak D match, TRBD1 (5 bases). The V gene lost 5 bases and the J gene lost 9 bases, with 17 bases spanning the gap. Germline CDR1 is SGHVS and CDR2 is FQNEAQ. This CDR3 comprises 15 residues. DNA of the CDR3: TGTGCCAGCAGCCCCCGGGACTCGGAATTTTCACCCCTCCACTTT. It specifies CASSPRDSEFSPLHF.

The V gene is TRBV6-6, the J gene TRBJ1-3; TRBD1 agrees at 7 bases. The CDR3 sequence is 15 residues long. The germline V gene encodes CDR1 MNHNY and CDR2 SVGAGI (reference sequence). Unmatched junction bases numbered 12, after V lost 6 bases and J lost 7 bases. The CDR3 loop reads CASRHRQGVFNTIYF. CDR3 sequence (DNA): TGTGCCAGCAGACACCGACAGGGCGTCTTTAACACCATATATTTT.

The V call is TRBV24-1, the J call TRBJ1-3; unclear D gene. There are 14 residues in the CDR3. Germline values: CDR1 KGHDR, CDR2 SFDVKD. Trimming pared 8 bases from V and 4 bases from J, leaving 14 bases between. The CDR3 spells CATKDSSEGNTIYF. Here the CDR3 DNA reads TGTGCCACCAAGGACTCGTCAGAGGGAAACACCATATATTTT.

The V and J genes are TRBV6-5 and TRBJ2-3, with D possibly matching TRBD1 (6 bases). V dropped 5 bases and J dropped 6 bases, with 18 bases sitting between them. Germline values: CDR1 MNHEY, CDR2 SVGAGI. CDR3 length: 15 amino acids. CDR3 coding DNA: TGTGCCAGCAGTCGGCGAATCGGACAGTTGGATACGCAGTATTTT. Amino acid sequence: CASSRRIGQLDTQYF.

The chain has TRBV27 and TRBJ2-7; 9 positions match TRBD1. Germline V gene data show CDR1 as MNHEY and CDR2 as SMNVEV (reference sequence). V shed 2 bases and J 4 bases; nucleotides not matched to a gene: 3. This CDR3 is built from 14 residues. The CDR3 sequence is CASSLTGTGYEQYV. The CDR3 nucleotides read TGTGCCAGCAGTTTAACCGGGACAGGGTACGAGCAGTACGTC.

The CDR3 spells CASSSGTGLQGTEAFF. The CDR3 DNA follows: TGTGCCAGCAGTTCCGGGACAGGGTTGCAAGGCACTGAAGCTTTCTTT. The V call is TRBV27, the J call TRBJ1-1; 9 nucleotides match TRBD1. There are 16 residues in the CDR3. Looked up from germline, CDR1 is MNHEY and CDR2 is SMNVEV (reference sequence). V shed 4 bases and J 4 bases; nucleotides not matched to a gene: 10.

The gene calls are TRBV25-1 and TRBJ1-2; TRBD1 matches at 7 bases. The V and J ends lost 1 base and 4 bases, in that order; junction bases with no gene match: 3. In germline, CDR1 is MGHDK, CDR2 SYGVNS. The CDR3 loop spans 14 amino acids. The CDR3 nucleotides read TGTGCCAGCAGTGAATCCGGGACAGCCTATGGCTACACCTTC. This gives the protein CASSESGTAYGYTF.

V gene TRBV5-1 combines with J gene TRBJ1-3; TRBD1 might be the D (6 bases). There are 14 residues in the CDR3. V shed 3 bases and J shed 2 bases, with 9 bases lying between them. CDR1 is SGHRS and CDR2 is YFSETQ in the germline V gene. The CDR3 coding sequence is TGCGCCAGCAGCTCGGGACATGCTGGAAACACCATATATTTT. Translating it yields CASSSGHAGNTIYF.

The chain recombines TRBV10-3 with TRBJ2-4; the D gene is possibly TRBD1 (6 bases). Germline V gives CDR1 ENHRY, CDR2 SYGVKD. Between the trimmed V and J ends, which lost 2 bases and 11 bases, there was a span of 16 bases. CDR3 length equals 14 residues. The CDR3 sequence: CAISELPGHVVQYF. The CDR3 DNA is TGTGCCATCAGTGAGCTTCCGGGACACGTAGTTCAGTACTTC.